This record looks at one T cell receptor beta chain sequence and its context. Per the study methods: Scientists estimated how many nucleated cells there were by amplifying reference gene primers. TCRdb keeps only in-frame clones here, not all; method: immunoSEQ multiplex PCR. V, J and clone size derive from that table, while D and trimming were established from the DNA sequence. The data hold 150,000 to 200,000 clones, with around 75% observed a single time. The data stem from a study of blood T cell repertoires in COVID-19. Study information: Samples representing acute and convalescent COVID-19 were sourced from the United States, Italy and Spain. T cells, B-cell-depleted T cells, or PBMCs supplied cDNA or gDNA.

The CDR3 length is 13 residues. The germline gives CDR1 SGHAT, CDR2 FQNNGV. V was cut by 6 bases and J by 3 bases, with 10 bases left in between. The V call is TRBV11-2, the J call TRBJ2-3; D not certain. This receptor was identified in a woman of 80 years or more with acute or convalescent COVID-19. The sample was peripheral blood. CDR3 DNA: TGTGCCAGCAGAGAGCTACCTACAGATACGCAGTATTTT. Translating gives CASRELPTDTQYF.